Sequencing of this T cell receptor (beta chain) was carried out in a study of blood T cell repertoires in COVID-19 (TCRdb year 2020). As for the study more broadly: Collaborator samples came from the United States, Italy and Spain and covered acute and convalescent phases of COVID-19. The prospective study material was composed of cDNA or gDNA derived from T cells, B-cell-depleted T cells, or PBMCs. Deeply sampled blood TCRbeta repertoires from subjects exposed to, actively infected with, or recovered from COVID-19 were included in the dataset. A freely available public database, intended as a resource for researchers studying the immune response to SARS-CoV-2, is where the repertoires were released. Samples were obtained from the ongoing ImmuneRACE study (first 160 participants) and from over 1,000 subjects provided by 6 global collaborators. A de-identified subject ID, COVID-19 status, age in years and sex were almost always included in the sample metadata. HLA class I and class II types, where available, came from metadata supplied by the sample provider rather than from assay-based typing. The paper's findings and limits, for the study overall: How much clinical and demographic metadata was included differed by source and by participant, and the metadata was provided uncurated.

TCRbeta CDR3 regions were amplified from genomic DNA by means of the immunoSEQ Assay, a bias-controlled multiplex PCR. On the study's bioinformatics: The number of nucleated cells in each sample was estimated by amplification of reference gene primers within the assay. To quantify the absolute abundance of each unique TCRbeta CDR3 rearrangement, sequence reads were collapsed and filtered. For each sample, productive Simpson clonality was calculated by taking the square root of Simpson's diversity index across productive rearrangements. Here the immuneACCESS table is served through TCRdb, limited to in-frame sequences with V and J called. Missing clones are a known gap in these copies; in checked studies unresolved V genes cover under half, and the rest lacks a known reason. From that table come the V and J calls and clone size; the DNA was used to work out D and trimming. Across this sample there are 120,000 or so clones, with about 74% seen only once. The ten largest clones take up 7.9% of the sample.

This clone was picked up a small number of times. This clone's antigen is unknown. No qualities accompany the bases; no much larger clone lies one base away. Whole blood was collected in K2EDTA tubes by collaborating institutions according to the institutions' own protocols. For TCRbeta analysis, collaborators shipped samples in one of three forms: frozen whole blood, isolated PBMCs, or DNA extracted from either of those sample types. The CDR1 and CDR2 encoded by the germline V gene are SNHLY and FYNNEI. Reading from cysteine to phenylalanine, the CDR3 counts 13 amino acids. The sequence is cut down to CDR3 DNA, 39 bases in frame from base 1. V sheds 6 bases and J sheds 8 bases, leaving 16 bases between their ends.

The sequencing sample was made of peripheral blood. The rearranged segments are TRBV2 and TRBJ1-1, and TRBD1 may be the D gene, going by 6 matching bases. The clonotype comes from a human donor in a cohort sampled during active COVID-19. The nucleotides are TGTGCCAGCAGCTTGAGGGGGGGGCGGGAAGCTTTCTTT. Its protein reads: CASSLRGGREAFF.